This TCR beta chain appears in the sequencing data of a study of OX40 agonist ivuxolimab in advanced cancers. For the study at large: Prior anti-PD-1, anti-PD-L1 or anti-CTLA-4 therapy did not bar entry, and 30% to 40% had some. General observations from the study: Clonal expansion from baseline to week 6 occurred in both CD4+ and CD8+ T cells.

Germline V gene data show CDR1 as MNHEY and CDR2 as SVGAGI. Trimming took off 4 bases at V and 3 bases at J, with 7 bases between the two ends. The CDR3 spans 12 residues. Sequencing was performed with immunoSEQ multiplex PCR; in TCRdb, only in-frame clones are kept and a portion is missing. The data show about 120,000 clones, just over 90% seen once. With respect to this clone: Its specificity is unknown.

The genes are TRBV6-5 and TRBJ2-7; the D is unclear. The TCR comes from an adult with an advanced solid tumor such as melanoma, head and neck, liver or kidney cancer. The sample consisted of CD4+ or CD8+ T cells sorted from blood, taken in a trial of the OX40 agonist ivuxolimab. The CDR3 nucleotides are TGTGCCAGCAGTTTCGTAGGCTACGAGCAGTACTTC. This codes for CASSFVGYEQYF.